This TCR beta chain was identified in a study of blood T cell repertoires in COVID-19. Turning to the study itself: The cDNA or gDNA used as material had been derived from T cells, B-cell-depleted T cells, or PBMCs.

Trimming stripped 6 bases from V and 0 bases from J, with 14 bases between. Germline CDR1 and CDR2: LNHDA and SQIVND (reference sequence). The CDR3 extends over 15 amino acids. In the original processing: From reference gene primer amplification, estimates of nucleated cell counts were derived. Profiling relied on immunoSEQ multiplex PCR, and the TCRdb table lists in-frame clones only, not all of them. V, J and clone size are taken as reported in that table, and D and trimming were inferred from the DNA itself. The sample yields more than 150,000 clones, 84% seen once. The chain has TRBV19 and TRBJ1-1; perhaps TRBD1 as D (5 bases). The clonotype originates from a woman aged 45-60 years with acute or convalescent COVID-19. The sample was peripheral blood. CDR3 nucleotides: TGTGCCAGTAGGATTAGTGACAGCATGAACACTGAAGCTTTCTTT. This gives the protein CASRISDSMNTEAFF.